A single sample gave rise to the 28 T cell receptor beta chains below, sequenced in a study of blood T cell repertoires in COVID-19. The protocol was immunoSEQ multiplex PCR, while the TCRdb copy is restricted to in-frame clones and leaves out a portion. The sample lists around 280,000 clones, about nine tenths occurring once. Source material: PBMCs or T cells enriched from blood (not recorded which). The receptors were gathered from a woman aged 35 to 49 who had recovered from COVID-19.

The chain links TRBV19 to TRBJ2-4; 11 bases are a match to TRBD1. The CDR3 contains 15 residues. In germline, CDR1 is LNHDA, CDR2 SQIVND (reference sequence). V lost 7 bases to trimming and J lost 3 bases; unmatched junction nucleotides: 5. The CDR3 coding sequence is TGTGCCAGTACTTGGACAGGGGGCGGCAAAAACATTCAGTACTTC. It is translated as CASTWTGGGKNIQYF.

The rearrangement uses TRBV9 and TRBJ2-3; TRBD2 aligns across 7 bases. V was clipped by 1 base and J by 0 bases; unmatched bases: 8. The CDR3 length is 17 residues. The germline V gene encodes CDR1 SGDLS and CDR2 YYNGEE. The CDR3, as DNA: TGTGCCAGCAGCGTACTCGCAGCGGGGACCAGCACAGATACGCAGTATTTT. Translation gives CASSVLAAGTSTDTQYF.

The chain joins TRBV5-1 to TRBJ1-2; D unclear. Trimming shortened V by 6 bases and J by 8 bases, and 23 bases separated the two germline ends. The length of the CDR3 is 15 residues. The germline V gene encodes CDR1 SGHRS and CDR2 YFSETQ. The CDR3 sequence is CASTEAANLDLGYTF. DNA of the CDR3: TGCGCCAGCACCGAGGCAGCCAATTTAGACCTGGGCTACACCTTC.

The chain links TRBV28 to TRBJ2-7; 9 positions match TRBD1. The length of the CDR3 is 13 residues. V was pared by 6 bases and J by 6 bases, with 6 bases of the junction left unmatched. Germline V gene lookup returns CDR1 MDHEN and CDR2 SYDVKM. The CDR3 sequence is CASRGQGVSEQYF. DNA of the CDR3: TGTGCCAGCAGGGGACAGGGTGTGTCCGAGCAGTACTTC.

The chain carries TRBV11-2 and TRBJ1-1, with 11 bases lining up with TRBD1. The CDR3 consists of 15 residues. Trimming took 3 bases from V and 5 from J; bases not matched to a gene: 5. CDR1 SGHAT and CDR2 FQNNGV come from the germline V gene. The CDR3 protein is CASSFGTGGGTEAFF. CDR3 DNA sequence: TGTGCCAGCAGCTTTGGGACAGGGGGTGGTACTGAAGCTTTCTTT.

This chain links TRBV11-2 with TRBJ2-1; tentative D call: TRBD2 (6 bases). The V gene's germline CDR1 is SGHAT and CDR2 FQNNGV. Trimming took off 1 base at V and 3 bases at J, with 13 bases between the two ends. The CDR3 runs to 16 residues. The CDR3 is CASSLGGAGGYNEQFF. The DNA for the CDR3 is TGTGCCAGCAGCTTAGGCGGGGCAGGCGGCTACAATGAGCAGTTCTTC.

V gene TRBV2 combines with J gene TRBJ1-6; 7 nucleotides align to TRBD1. CDR3 length: 15 amino acids. The V gene's germline CDR1 is SNHLY and CDR2 FYNNEI. The V and J ends lost 4 bases and 6 bases, in that order; junction bases with no gene match: 6. The CDR3 bases are TGTGCCAGCAGTGTACTAGGGACAGTTAATTCACCCCTCCACTTT. Translated, it gives CASSVLGTVNSPLHF.

The table lists this clone with a few counts. The chain links TRBV2 to TRBJ2-1, with 7 bases lining up with TRBD2. This CDR3 region has 15 residues. Germline V gene lookup returns CDR1 SNHLY and CDR2 FYNNEI. J lost 8 bases, V lost 6 bases, and 13 bases had no gene match. CDR3: CASRTGGSAFYEQFF. The CDR3 nucleotides are TGTGCCAGCAGGACCGGGGGGTCTGCCTTTTATGAGCAGTTCTTC.

The rearrangement uses TRBV27 and TRBJ2-7; 7 bases match TRBD1. After removal of 2 bases from V and 3 bases from J, the junction contained 4 bases not matched to a gene. Germline CDR1 and CDR2: MNHEY and SMNVEV (reference sequence). The CDR3 has 14 amino acids. CDR3 bases: TGTGCCAGCAGTTTAGTACAGGGGATCTACGAGCAGTACTTC. It translates to CASSLVQGIYEQYF.

The genes are TRBV18 and TRBJ2-6, with D unclear. V lost 1 base to trimming and J lost 0 bases, with 13 bases between them. The CDR3 contains 18 residues. Germline assignment: CDR1 KGHSH and CDR2 LQKENI. This CDR3 reads CASSPRGITSSGANVLTF. In DNA form, the CDR3 reads TGTGCCAGCTCACCACGAGGCATCACCAGCTCTGGGGCCAACGTCCTGACTTTC.

In regard to this clone: Germline and junction disagree at one end, which may indicate a read error. This rearrangement joins TRBV5-1 to TRBJ1-2; 7 bases map to TRBD1. The CDR3 is 13 residues long. The V gene's germline CDR1 is SGHRS and CDR2 YFSETQ. Written as DNA, the CDR3 is TGCGCCAGCAGCCCGGGACAGCTTCCTGGCGACACCTTC. It encodes CASSPGQLPGDTF.

This clone was detected only once. J is TRBJ2-7 and V is TRBV7-8, with 10 bases that match TRBD1. The junction had 6 bases not matched to a gene; V was cut back by 3 bases and J by 7 bases. The CDR3 runs 14 residues. CDR1 is SGHVS and CDR2 is FQNEAQ in the germline V gene. CDR3 sequence (DNA): TGTGCCAGCAGCTTCTGGGACAGGGGACAGGAGCAGTACTTC. Protein: CASSFWDRGQEQYF.

This clone has only one observation. V is TRBV11-2 and J is TRBJ1-1; the D gene is possibly TRBD1 (5 bases). The V and J ends lost 3 bases and 2 bases respectively, with 16 bases between them. The germline V gene has CDR1 SGHAT and CDR2 FQNNGV. This CDR3 is 16 amino acids long. CDR3 sequence (DNA): TGTGCCAGCAGCTTGGCCCTGGGGCAGGGAAACACTGAAGCTTTCTTT. This sequence encodes CASSLALGQGNTEAFF.

The rearrangement joins TRBV5-6 to TRBJ2-1; TRBD2 aligns across 8 bases. The CDR3 spans 15 residues. Germline V gene data show CDR1 as SGHDT and CDR2 as YYEEEE. J lost 3 bases, V lost 4 bases, and 6 bases had no gene match. The CDR3 DNA is TGTGCCAGCAGCCATCCCGCGGGGGGCTACAATGAGCAGTTCTTC. Translated, it gives CASSHPAGGYNEQFF. The full variable domain, in which reference TRBV5-6 and TRBJ2-1 provide the parts outside the CDR3, is DAGVTQSPTHLIKTRGQQVTLRCSPKSGHDTVSWYQQALGQGPQFIFQYYEEEERQRGNFPDRFSGHQFPNYSSELNVNALLLGDSALYLCASSHPAGGYNEQFFGPGTRLTVL.

The rearrangement uses TRBV9 and TRBJ1-6; D possibly corresponds to TRBD1 (5 bases). Germline V gene data show CDR1 as SGDLS and CDR2 as YYNGEE. The germline V and J ends were trimmed by 2 bases and 7 bases, with 16 bases remaining between them. This CDR3 is built from 16 residues. Written as DNA, the CDR3 is TGTGCCAGCAGCGTTTCTCCAGGGAAGACGAATTCACCCCTCCACTTT. It codes for CASSVSPGKTNSPLHF. The full variable domain, in which reference TRBV9 and TRBJ1-6 provide the parts outside the CDR3, is DSGVTQTPKHLITATGQRVTLRCSPRSGDLSVYWYQQSLDQGLQFLIQYYNGEERAKGNILERFSAQQFPDLHSELNLSSLELGDSALYFCASSVSPGKTNSPLHFGNGTRLTVT.

This rearrangement joins TRBV6-5 to TRBJ1-2, with 7 bases aligning to TRBD1. V gave up 6 bases and J gave up 8 bases; unmatched junction bases: 12. CDR1 MNHEY and CDR2 SVGAGI come from the germline V gene. The CDR3 runs 14 residues. DNA for the CDR3: TGTGCCAGCAGAGGCACAGGGGCCATGGGGGGCTACACCTTC. This gives the protein CASRGTGAMGGYTF.

The table lists this clone with a count of one. The chain couples TRBV18 to TRBJ1-1; D gene uncertain. The CDR3 covers 16 residues. The V gene lost 1 base and the J gene lost 0 bases, with 12 bases spanning the gap. In germline, CDR1 is KGHSH, CDR2 LQKENI. The CDR3 region is CASSPQTVLLNTEAFF. The CDR3, as DNA: TGTGCCAGCTCACCACAAACTGTCCTGCTGAACACTGAAGCTTTCTTT. Combining the CDR3 with reference TRBV18 and TRBJ1-1 gives the whole variable domain NAGVMQNPRHLVRRRGQEARLRCSPMKGHSHVYWYRQLPEEGLKFMVYLQKENIIDESGMPKERFSAEFPKEGPSILRIQQVVRGDSAAYFCASSPQTVLLNTEAFFGQGTRLTVV.

The V and J genes are TRBV19 and TRBJ2-1; 9 nucleotides agree with TRBD2. The germline gives CDR1 LNHDA, CDR2 SQIVND (reference sequence). CDR3 size: 16 residues. The trim removed 6 bases at V and 5 bases at J, leaving 11 bases unmatched. The CDR3: CASSRFGGLADNEQFF. CDR3 coding DNA: TGTGCCAGTAGCCGATTCGGGGGACTAGCAGACAATGAGCAGTTCTTC.

CDR3 protein: CASSQQGSGANVLTF. In DNA, the CDR3 is TGTGCCAGCAGTCAGCAGGGTTCTGGGGCCAACGTCCTGACTTTC. The chain has TRBV2 and TRBJ2-6; possibly TRBD1 for D (5 bases). From germline, CDR1 is SNHLY and CDR2 FYNNEI. V was cut by 5 bases and J by 1 base, with 9 bases left in between. This CDR3 is 15 amino acids long.

This clone was recorded once. The chain has TRBV30 and TRBJ1-1, with no clear D. CDR3 length: 15 residues. The V gene's germline CDR1 is GTSNPN and CDR2 SVGIG (reference sequence). V dropped 0 bases and J dropped 5 bases, with 16 bases sitting between them. CDR3 in DNA: TGTGCCTGGAGTGTAATCGGGAATTCGAGGACTGAAGCTTTCTTT. Amino acids: CAWSVIGNSRTEAFF.

V gene TRBV28 combines with J gene TRBJ2-7; 8 bases are shared with TRBD1. Germline V gives CDR1 MDHEN, CDR2 SYDVKM. CDR3 size: 15 residues. J was trimmed by 2 bases and V by 5 bases; bases with no gene match: 8. CDR3 in amino acids: CASSHGQGSPYEQYF. CDR3 nucleotides: TGTGCCAGCAGTCACGGACAGGGTTCACCCTACGAGCAGTACTTC.

The CDR3 reads CASSPPLGLTQYF. CDR3 bases: TGTGCCAGCAGCCCCCCCCTAGGCCTTACGCAGTATTTT. V usage is TRBV2 and J usage is TRBJ2-3, with D uncertain. The V end was cut by 6 bases, the J end by 8 bases, with 15 bases between. CDR1 is SNHLY and CDR2 is FYNNEI in the germline V gene. The CDR3 extends over 13 amino acids.

This chain joins TRBV5-1 and TRBJ1-1; 7 bases agree with TRBD1. CDR3 size: 14 residues. V lost 6 bases, J lost 7 bases, and 12 bases stayed unmatched. The germline gives CDR1 SGHRS, CDR2 YFSETQ. CDR3 in DNA: TGCGCCAGCACCCCCGGGACAGCCGGTTTTGAAGCTTTCTTT. As protein: CASTPGTAGFEAFF.

V usage is TRBV7-9 and J usage is TRBJ1-6; perhaps TRBD1 as D (5 bases). This CDR3 has 14 residues. Germline V gives CDR1 SEHNR, CDR2 FQNEAQ (reference sequence). V was cut by 2 bases and J by 10 bases, with 12 bases left in between. CDR3 sequence: CASSLLQGGSPLHF. In DNA form, the CDR3 reads TGTGCCAGCAGCTTACTGCAGGGAGGCTCACCCCTCCACTTT.

The chain has TRBV3-1 (or the pseudogene TRBV3-2) and TRBJ2-3; TRBD2 agrees at 14 bases. The CDR3 is made up of 20 amino acids. The germline V gene has CDR1 LGHDT and CDR2 YNNKEL (reference sequence). V trimming: 2 bases; J trimming: 2 bases; junction bases outside the gene matches: 12. For the CDR3, the DNA is TGTGCCAGCAGCCAATCGTACCCCGGGACTAGCGGGGGCCTCACAGATACGCAGTATTTT. It translates to CASSQSYPGTSGGLTDTQYF.

The chain links TRBV30 to TRBJ1-5; D ambiguous. Germline CDR1 reads GTSNPN; CDR2 reads SVGIG (reference sequence). Trimming pared 0 bases from V and 4 bases from J, leaving 13 bases between. The CDR3 is made up of 15 amino acids. CDR3 residues: CAWSVGLAGNQPQHF. The CDR3 DNA reads TGTGCCTGGAGTGTGGGTCTAGCGGGGAATCAGCCCCAGCATTTT.

This chain links TRBV6-2 or TRBV6-3 with TRBJ2-1, with 9 positions matching TRBD2. The CDR3 loop spans 14 amino acids. The germline V gene encodes CDR1 MNHEY and CDR2 SVGEGT. The ends lost 5 bases at V and 9 bases at J; junction bases unmatched: 8. The CDR3 sequence is CASSSGRREGEQFF. DNA of the CDR3: TGTGCCAGCAGTAGCGGGAGGAGGGAGGGTGAGCAGTTCTTC.

The genes are TRBV7-2 and TRBJ1-4; no definite D call. CDR3 length equals 15 residues. The V end was cut by 1 base, the J end by 8 bases, with 14 bases between. In germline, CDR1 is SGHTA, CDR2 FQGNSA. The chain's CDR3 is CASSLDSLSGEKLFF. In DNA, the CDR3 is TGTGCCAGCAGCTTAGACAGCCTGTCCGGAGAAAAACTGTTTTTT.